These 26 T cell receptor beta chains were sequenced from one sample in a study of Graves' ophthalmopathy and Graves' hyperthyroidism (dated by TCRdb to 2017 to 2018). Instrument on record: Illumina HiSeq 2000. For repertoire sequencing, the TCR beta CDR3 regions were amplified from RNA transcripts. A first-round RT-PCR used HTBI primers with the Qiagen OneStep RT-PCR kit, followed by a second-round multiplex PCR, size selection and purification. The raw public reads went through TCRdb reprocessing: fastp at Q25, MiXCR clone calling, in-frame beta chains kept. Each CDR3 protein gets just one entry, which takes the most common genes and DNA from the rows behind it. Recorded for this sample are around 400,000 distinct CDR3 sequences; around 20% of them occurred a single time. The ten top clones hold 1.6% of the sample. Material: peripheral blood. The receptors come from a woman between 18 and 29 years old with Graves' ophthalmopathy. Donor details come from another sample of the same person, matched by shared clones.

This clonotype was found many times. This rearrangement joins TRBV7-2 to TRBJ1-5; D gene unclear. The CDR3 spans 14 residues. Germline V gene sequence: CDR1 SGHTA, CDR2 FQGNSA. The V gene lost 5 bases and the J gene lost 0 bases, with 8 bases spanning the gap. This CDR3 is CASSLRYSNQPQHF. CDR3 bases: TGTGCCAGCAGCCTCAGGTATAGCAATCAGCCCCAGCATTTT.

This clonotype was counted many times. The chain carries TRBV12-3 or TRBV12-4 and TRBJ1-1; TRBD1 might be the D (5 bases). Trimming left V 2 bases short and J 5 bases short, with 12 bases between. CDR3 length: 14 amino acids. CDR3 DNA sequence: TGTGCCAGCAGTTTATCCGGGACGACAACTGAAGCTTTCTTT. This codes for CASSLSGTTTEAFF.

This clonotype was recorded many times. The CDR3 region is CASSPPGQGYYEQYF. The DNA of the CDR3 is TGCGCCAGCAGCCCTCCTGGACAGGGATATTACGAGCAGTACTTC. This sequence joins TRBV5-1 and TRBJ2-7, with TRBD1 matching 8 bases. The CDR3 totals 15 residues. After removal of 4 bases from V and 4 bases from J, the junction contained 10 bases not matched to a gene. Germline-derived CDR1 and CDR2 are SGHRS and YFSETQ.

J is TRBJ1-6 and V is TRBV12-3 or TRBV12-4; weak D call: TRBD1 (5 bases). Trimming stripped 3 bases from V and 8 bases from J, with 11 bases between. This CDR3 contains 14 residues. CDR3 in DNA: TGTGCCAGCAGTTTGAGGGGCTCCGATTCACCCCTCCACTTT. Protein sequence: CASSLRGSDSPLHF.

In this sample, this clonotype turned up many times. For the CDR3, the DNA is TGCGCCAGCAGCCGGCTTAGCGGGGGGGCCGAGCAGTACTTC. Amino acids: CASSRLSGGAEQYF. The chain combines TRBV5-1 with TRBJ2-7, with 11 bases lining up with TRBD2. Germline CDR1 and CDR2: SGHRS and YFSETQ. Germline trimming cut 4 bases from V and 6 bases from J; bases unmatched to any gene: 6. The CDR3 extends over 14 amino acids. The whole variable domain, remainder taken from reference TRBV5-1 and TRBJ2-7, is KAGVTQTPRYLIKTRGQQVTLSCSPISGHRSVSWYQQTPGQGLQFLFEYFSETQRNKGNFPGRFSGRQFSNSRSEMNVSTLELGDSALYLCASSRLSGGAEQYFGPGTRLTVT.

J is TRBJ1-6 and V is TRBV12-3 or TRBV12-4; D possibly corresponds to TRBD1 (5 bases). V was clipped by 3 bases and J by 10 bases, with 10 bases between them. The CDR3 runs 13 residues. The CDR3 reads CASSFSGESPLHF. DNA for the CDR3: TGTGCCAGCAGTTTTTCGGGGGAATCACCCCTCCACTTT.

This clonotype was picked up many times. CDR3: CASSAGTGAQLYEQYF. The CDR3 DNA reads TGTGCCAGCAGCGCAGGAACAGGGGCCCAGCTCTACGAGCAGTACTTC. The chain couples TRBV7-2 to TRBJ2-7, with 7 bases fitting TRBD1. V was pared by 5 bases and J by 3 bases, with 13 bases of the junction left unmatched. The V gene's germline CDR1 is SGHTA and CDR2 FQGNSA. The CDR3 consists of 16 residues.

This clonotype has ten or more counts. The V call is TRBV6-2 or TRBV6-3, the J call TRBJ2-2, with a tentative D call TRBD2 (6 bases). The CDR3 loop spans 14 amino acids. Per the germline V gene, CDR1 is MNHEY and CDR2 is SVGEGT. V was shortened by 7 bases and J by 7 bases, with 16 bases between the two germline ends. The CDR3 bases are TGTGCCAGCACCGGGACTCTCGGGGACGGGGAGCTGTTTTTT. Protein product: CASTGTLGDGELFF.

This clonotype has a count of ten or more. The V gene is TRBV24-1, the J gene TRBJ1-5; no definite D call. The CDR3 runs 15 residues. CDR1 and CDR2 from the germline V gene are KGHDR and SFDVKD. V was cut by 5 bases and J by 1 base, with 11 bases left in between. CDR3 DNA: TGTGCCACCAGTGGAGCGGGTAGGAGCAATCAGCCCCAGCATTTT. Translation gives CATSGAGRSNQPQHF.

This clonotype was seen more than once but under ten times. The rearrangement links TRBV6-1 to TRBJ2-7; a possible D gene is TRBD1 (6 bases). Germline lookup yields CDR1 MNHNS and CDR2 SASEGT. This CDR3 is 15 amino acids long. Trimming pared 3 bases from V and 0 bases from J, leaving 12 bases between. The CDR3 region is CASSDGSGASYEQYF. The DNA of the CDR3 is TGTGCCAGCAGTGATGGGTCAGGGGCCTCCTACGAGCAGTACTTC.

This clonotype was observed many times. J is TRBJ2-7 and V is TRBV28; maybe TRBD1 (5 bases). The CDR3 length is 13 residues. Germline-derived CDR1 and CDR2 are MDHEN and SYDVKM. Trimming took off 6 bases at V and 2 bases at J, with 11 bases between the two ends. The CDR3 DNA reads TGTGCCAGCAGACGACAGCTGACCTACGAGCAGTACTTC. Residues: CASRRQLTYEQYF.

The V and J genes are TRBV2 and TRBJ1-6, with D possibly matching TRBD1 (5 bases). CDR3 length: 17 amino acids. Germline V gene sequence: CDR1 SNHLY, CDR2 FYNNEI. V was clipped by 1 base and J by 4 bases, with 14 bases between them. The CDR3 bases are TGTGCCAGCAGTGAAGAAAGGGGCCACAAATATAATTCACCCCTCCACTTT. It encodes CASSEERGHKYNSPLHF.

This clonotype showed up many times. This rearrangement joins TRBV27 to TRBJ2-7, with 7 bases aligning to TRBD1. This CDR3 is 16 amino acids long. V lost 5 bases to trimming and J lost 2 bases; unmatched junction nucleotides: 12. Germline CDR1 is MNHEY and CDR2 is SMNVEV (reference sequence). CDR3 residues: CASSSLVGTVAYEQYF. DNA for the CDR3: TGTGCCAGCAGTAGCTTAGTGGGGACAGTTGCCTACGAGCAGTACTTC.

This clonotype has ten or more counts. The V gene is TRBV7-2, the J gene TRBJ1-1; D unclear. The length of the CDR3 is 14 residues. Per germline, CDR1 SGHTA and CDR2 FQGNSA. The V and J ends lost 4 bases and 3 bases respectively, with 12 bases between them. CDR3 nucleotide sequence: TGTGCCAGCAGCTCTCAGAGGACGGACACTGAAGCTTTCTTT. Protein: CASSSQRTDTEAFF.

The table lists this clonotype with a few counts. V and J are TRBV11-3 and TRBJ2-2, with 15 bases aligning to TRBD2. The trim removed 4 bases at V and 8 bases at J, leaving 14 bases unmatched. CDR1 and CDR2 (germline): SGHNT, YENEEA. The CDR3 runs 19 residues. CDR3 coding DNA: TGTGCCAGCAGCTCCCAGCCCCGGACTAGCGGGGGGGCCCCTGGGGAGCTGTTTTTT. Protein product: CASSSQPRTSGGAPGELFF. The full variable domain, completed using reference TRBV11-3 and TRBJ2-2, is EAGVVQSPRYKIIEKKQPVAFWCNPISGHNTLYWYLQNLGQGPELLIRYENEEAVDDSQLPKDRFSAERLKGVDSTLKIQPAELGDSAVYLCASSSQPRTSGGAPGELFFGEGSRLTVL.

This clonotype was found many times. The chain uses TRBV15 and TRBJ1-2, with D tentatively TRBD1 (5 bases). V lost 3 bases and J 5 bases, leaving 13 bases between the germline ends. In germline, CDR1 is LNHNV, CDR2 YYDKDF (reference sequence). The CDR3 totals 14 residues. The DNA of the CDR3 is TGTGCCACCAGCAGGGGAGGGGTACGGTATGGCTACACCTTC. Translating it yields CATSRGGVRYGYTF.

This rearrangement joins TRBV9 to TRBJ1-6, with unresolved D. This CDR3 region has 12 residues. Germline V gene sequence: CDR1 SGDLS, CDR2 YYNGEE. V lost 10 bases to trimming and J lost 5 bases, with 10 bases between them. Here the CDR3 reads CASGRNNSPLHF. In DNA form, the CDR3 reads TGTGCCTCCGGCCGGAATAATTCACCCCTCCACTTT.

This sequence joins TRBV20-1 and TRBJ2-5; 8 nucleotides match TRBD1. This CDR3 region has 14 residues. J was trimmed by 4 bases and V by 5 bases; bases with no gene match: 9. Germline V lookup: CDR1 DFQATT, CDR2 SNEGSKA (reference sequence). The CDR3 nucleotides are TGCAGTGCTGTTCCAGGGGGCGAGGGAGAGACCCAGTACTTC. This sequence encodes CSAVPGGEGETQYF.

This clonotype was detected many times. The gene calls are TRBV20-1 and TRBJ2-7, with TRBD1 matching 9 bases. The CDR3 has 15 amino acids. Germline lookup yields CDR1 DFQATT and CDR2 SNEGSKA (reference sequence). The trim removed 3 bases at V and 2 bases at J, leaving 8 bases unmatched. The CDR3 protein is CSARAGTGKAYEQYF. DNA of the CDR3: TGCAGTGCTAGGGCAGGGACAGGGAAGGCCTACGAGCAGTACTTC.

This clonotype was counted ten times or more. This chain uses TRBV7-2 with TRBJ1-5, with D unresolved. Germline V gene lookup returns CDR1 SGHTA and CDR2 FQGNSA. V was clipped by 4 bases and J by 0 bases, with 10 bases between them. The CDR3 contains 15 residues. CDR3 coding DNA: TGTGCCAGCAGCTCAAAGGCAATTAGCAATCAGCCCCAGCATTTT. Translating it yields CASSSKAISNQPQHF.

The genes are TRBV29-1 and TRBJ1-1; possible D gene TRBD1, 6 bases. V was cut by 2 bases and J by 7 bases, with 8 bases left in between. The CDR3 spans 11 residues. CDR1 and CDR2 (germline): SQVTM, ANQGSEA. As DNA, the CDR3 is TGCAGCGTTGAAAGGGGGAATGAAGCTTTCTTT. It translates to CSVERGNEAFF.

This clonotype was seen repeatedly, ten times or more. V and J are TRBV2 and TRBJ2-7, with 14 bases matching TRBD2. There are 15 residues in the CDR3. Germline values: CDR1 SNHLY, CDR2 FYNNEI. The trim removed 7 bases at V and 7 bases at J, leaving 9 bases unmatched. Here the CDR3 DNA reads TGTGCCAGCAAGGGGACTAGCGGGAGATGGGATGAGCAGTACTTC. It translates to CASKGTSGRWDEQYF.

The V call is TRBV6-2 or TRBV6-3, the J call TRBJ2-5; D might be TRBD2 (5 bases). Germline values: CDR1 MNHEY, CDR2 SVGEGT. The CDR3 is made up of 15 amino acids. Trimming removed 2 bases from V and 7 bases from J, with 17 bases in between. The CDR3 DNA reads TGTGCCAGCAGTTACGCGGGCAACCTGAAGGGGACCCAGTACTTC. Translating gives CASSYAGNLKGTQYF.

CDR3 DNA sequence: TGTGCCAGCAGCCCAGCCGCGGTGTGGGGGAACACTGAAGCTTTCTTT. This translates into CASSPAAVWGNTEAFF. J is TRBJ1-1 and V is TRBV12-3 or TRBV12-4; D ambiguous. The length of the CDR3 is 16 residues. Trimming removed 6 bases from V and 1 base from J, with 18 bases in between.

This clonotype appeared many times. The CDR3 bases are TGCAGTGCCCCGACTAGCGGGAGCTCCTACGAGCAGTACTTC. Translation gives CSAPTSGSSYEQYF. The J gene is TRBJ2-7, the V gene TRBV20-1; 12 bases agree with TRBD2. Per germline, CDR1 DFQATT and CDR2 SNEGSKA (reference sequence). The V segment lost 6 bases and the J segment 0 bases; nucleotides outside the gene matches: 3. CDR3 length: 14 amino acids.

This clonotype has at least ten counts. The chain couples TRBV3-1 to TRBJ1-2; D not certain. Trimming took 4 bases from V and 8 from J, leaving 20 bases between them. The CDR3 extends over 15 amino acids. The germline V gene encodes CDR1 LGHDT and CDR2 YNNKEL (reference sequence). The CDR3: CASSPGGRRMEGYTF. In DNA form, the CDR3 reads TGTGCCAGCAGCCCCGGAGGACGGCGAATGGAGGGCTACACCTTC.